The 3 T cell receptor beta chains in this list originate from one sample, sequenced in a study of cytotoxic CD8 clonotypes in ibrutinib-treated CLL. Profiled with immunoSEQ multiplex PCR; TCRdb holds only in-frame clones, not every one. This table holds more than 200,000 clones, roughly 77% found once. The sequencing used PBMCs, collected after 12 months of ibrutinib treatment. These receptors were collected from a human donor with chronic lymphocytic leukemia.

The chain couples TRBV27 to TRBJ2-7, with 7 bases fitting TRBD1. The CDR3 extends over 14 amino acids. Germline assignment: CDR1 MNHEY and CDR2 SMNVEV (reference sequence). The junction had 11 bases not matched to a gene; V was cut back by 7 bases and J by 5 bases. For the CDR3, the DNA is TGTGCCAGCACCCCCCAGGGGGTACTCCACGAGCAGTACTTC. It specifies CASTPQGVLHEQYF.

This chain connects TRBV20-1 to TRBJ1-1; D not certain. This CDR3 is built from 10 residues. Germline CDR1 reads DFQATT; CDR2 reads SNEGSKA (reference sequence). Trimming left V 5 bases short and J 6 bases short, with 7 bases between. This CDR3 reads CSAWGSEAFF. The CDR3 nucleotides read TGCAGTGCTTGGGGTTCTGAAGCTTTCTTT.

This chain joins TRBV6-5 and TRBJ1-2; 7 bases are a match to TRBD1. The V and J ends lost 5 bases and 8 bases, in that order; junction bases with no gene match: 14. The V gene's germline CDR1 is MNHEY and CDR2 SVGAGI. The CDR3 runs to 15 residues. The chain's CDR3 is CASSPPGQPPRGYTF. In DNA form, the CDR3 reads TGTGCCAGCAGTCCCCCGGGACAGCCTCCGCGGGGCTACACCTTC.